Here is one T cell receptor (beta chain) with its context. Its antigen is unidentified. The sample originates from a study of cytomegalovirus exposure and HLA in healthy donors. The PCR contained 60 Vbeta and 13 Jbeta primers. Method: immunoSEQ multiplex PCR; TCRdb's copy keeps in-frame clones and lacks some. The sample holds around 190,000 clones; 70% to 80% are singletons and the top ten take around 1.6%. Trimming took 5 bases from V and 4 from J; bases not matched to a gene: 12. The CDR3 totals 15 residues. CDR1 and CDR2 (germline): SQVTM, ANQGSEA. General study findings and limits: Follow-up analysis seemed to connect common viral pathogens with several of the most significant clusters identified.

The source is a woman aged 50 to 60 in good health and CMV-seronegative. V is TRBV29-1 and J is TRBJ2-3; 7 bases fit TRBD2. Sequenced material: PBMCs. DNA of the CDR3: TGCAGCGTTCATCGTCTAGCGGTATTGGCAGATACGCAGTATTTT. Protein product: CSVHRLAVLADTQYF.